This T cell receptor beta chain was identified in a study of control samples from healthy donors and cancer patients. This clone came up once. V was pared by 1 base and J by 2 bases, with 7 bases between. From germline, CDR1 is LGHDT and CDR2 YNNKEL (reference sequence). There are 14 residues in the CDR3. Clones were read by immunoSEQ multiplex PCR, and TCRdb kept only the in-frame ones, dropping some. The data show about 150,000 clones, 85% to 95% seen once. This TCR was sampled from a man aged 50 or older in good health. The sample comprised blood. V and J are TRBV3-1 (or the pseudogene TRBV3-2) and TRBJ2-3; D not certain. CDR3 in DNA: TGTGCCAGCAGCCAAGTACCATACACAGATACGCAGTATTTT. Amino acid sequence: CASSQVPYTDTQYF.